This entry lists 15 T cell receptor beta chains sequenced from one sample in a study of OX40 agonist ivuxolimab in advanced cancers. TCRdb's table, derived via immunoSEQ multiplex PCR, lists solely in-frame clones and lacks some. The sample holds around 38,000 clones; 92% are singletons and the top ten take 8% to 10%. The sample in question was CD4+ or CD8+ T cells sorted from blood, obtained in a trial of the OX40 agonist ivuxolimab. These TCRs come from an adult with an advanced solid tumor such as melanoma, head and neck, liver or kidney cancer.

This clone was found once. The chain carries TRBV7-9 and TRBJ2-1, with D uncertain. Germline V lookup: CDR1 SEHNR, CDR2 FQNEAQ (reference sequence). Trimming shortened V by 5 bases and J by 3 bases, and 8 bases separated the two germline ends. CDR3 length: 13 amino acids. CDR3 protein: CASSHLLYNEQFF. In nucleotides, the CDR3 is TGTGCCAGCAGCCACCTACTCTACAATGAGCAGTTCTTC. Full variable domain (outside the CDR3, taken from reference TRBV7-9 and TRBJ2-1): DTGVSQNPRHKITKRGQNVTFRCDPISEHNRLYWYRQTLGQGPEFLTYFQNEAQLEKSRLLSDRFSAERPKGSFSTLEIQRTEQGDSAMYLCASSHLLYNEQFFGPGTRLTVL.

The V gene is TRBV27, the J gene TRBJ2-5, with 7 bases fitting TRBD1. CDR3 length: 16 amino acids. Looked up from germline, CDR1 is MNHEY and CDR2 is SMNVEV (reference sequence). Losses at the gene ends were 2 bases for V and 3 bases for J; bases not matched to a gene: 9. The CDR3 sequence is CASSLGSGTVEETQYF. The CDR3 coding sequence is TGTGCCAGCAGTTTAGGATCTGGGACAGTGGAAGAGACCCAGTACTTC.

The rearrangement links TRBV5-1 to TRBJ1-1; 10 nucleotides match TRBD1. CDR1 and CDR2 (germline): SGHRS, YFSETQ. The CDR3 extends over 15 amino acids. J gave up 5 bases and V 4 bases, and 8 bases lay outside the gene matches. The CDR3 coding sequence is TGCGCCAGCAGCCCAGGGGGACAGGGGAGGACTGAAGCTTTCTTT. Translated, it gives CASSPGGQGRTEAFF.

This rearrangement joins TRBV4-1 to TRBJ2-7; 8 bases match TRBD1. Germline V lookup: CDR1 MGHRA, CDR2 YSYEKL. The CDR3 consists of 17 residues. The ends lost 3 bases at V and 0 bases at J; junction bases unmatched: 10. DNA for the CDR3: TGCGCCAGCAGCCACTTCTCCGGGGACAGGCGCTCCTACGAGCAGTACTTC. This translates into CASSHFSGDRRSYEQYF.

The chain carries TRBV7-2 and TRBJ1-2; the D gene is possibly TRBD1 (6 bases). The CDR3 contains 16 residues. The germline gives CDR1 SGHTA, CDR2 FQGNSA. The germline V and J ends were trimmed by 8 bases and 2 bases, with 21 bases remaining between them. The CDR3 loop is CASRHTDRTINYGYTF. The CDR3 region has the DNA TGTGCCAGCCGCCATACGGACAGAACGATAAACTATGGCTACACCTTC.

This clone was seen just once. This sequence joins TRBV20-1 and TRBJ2-7; D is unclear. The CDR3 is 11 residues long. Germline V gene lookup returns CDR1 DFQATT and CDR2 SNEGSKA (reference sequence). The V gene lost 1 base and the J gene lost 7 bases, with 8 bases spanning the gap. The CDR3 here is CSARGAGEQYF. The CDR3 DNA reads as TGCAGTGCTAGAGGGGCTGGGGAGCAGTACTTC.

The V and J genes are TRBV7-8 and TRBJ1-6; unclear D gene. Trimming took off 5 bases at V and 0 bases at J, with 11 bases between the two ends. The CDR3 is 16 amino acids. CDR1 SGHVS and CDR2 FQNEAQ come from the germline V gene. CDR3 sequence reads: CASSGSPSSYNSPLHF. The CDR3 DNA follows: TGTGCCAGCAGCGGATCACCGAGCTCCTATAATTCACCCCTCCACTTT.

This clone was seen a single time. The chain has TRBV5-4 and TRBJ2-7, with no clear D. Germline loops: CDR1 SGHNT, CDR2 YYREEE (reference sequence). The germline V and J ends were trimmed by 2 bases and 3 bases, with 9 bases remaining between them. There are 13 residues in the CDR3. The CDR3 bases are TGTGCCAGCAGCTTTAAGGGTGGCTACGAGCAGTACGTC. This codes for CASSFKGGYEQYV.

The V call is TRBV7-9, the J call TRBJ2-7; TRBD2 agrees at 7 bases. The germline V gene has CDR1 SEHNR and CDR2 FQNEAQ (reference sequence). The CDR3 length is 13 residues. The trim removed 2 bases at V and 5 bases at J, leaving 3 bases unmatched. This CDR3 reads CASSLSGVHEQYF. The CDR3, as DNA: TGTGCCAGCAGCTTAAGCGGGGTCCACGAGCAGTACTTC.

V is TRBV5-5 and J is TRBJ1-4; 8 nucleotides agree with TRBD1. Looked up from germline, CDR1 is SGHKS and CDR2 is YYEKEE (reference sequence). The CDR3 consists of 15 residues. With 4 bases clipped from V and 7 bases from J, the junction kept 9 bases outside the gene matches. The CDR3, as DNA: TGTGCCAGCAGCACCGAGGACAGGGCAGCTGAAAAACTGTTTTTT. This sequence encodes CASSTEDRAAEKLFF.

In DNA form, the CDR3 reads TGCGCCAGCAGCCAAGATGAAAGGAACTTTGCAACAGATACGCAGTATTTT. Amino acids: CASSQDERNFATDTQYF. J is TRBJ2-3 and V is TRBV4-1; D call uncertain. Germline V gene sequence: CDR1 MGHRA, CDR2 YSYEKL. This CDR3 region has 17 residues. Trimming stripped 0 bases from V and 3 bases from J, with 16 bases between.

The rearrangement joins TRBV6-5 to TRBJ2-1, with 9 bases identical to TRBD2. J gave up 0 bases and V 10 bases, and 7 bases lay outside the gene matches. Per germline, CDR1 MNHEY and CDR2 SVGAGI. The CDR3 is made up of 15 amino acids. CDR3 sequence: CATTRLADSYNEQFF. As DNA, the CDR3 is TGTGCCACCACCCGACTAGCGGACTCCTACAATGAGCAGTTCTTC.

The CDR3 sequence: CSGGGGTGELFF. The DNA for the CDR3 is TGCAGCGGCGGAGGGGGAACCGGGGAGCTGTTTTTT. The chain recombines TRBV29-1 with TRBJ2-2; D assignment may be TRBD1 or TRBD2 (6 bases each). The CDR3 sequence is 12 residues long. Trimming shortened V by 7 bases and J by 5 bases, and 11 bases separated the two germline ends. Germline assignment: CDR1 SQVTM and CDR2 ANQGSEA.

The chain couples TRBV6-6 to TRBJ2-3; TRBD2 aligns across 8 bases. Germline V CDR1 and CDR2: MNHNY, SVGAGI (reference sequence). Trimming at V came to 10 bases and at J to 0 bases, leaving 12 bases not matched to a gene. This CDR3 region has 16 residues. CDR3 residues: CATRLRLAPSTDTQYF. The CDR3 DNA reads TGTGCCACGCGACTAAGACTAGCGCCAAGCACAGATACGCAGTATTTT.

This chain uses TRBV6-1 with TRBJ2-7, with a possible D match to TRBD1 (6 bases). The germline CDR1 and CDR2 sequences are MNHNS and SASEGT. The CDR3 is made up of 15 amino acids. With 2 bases removed from V and 3 bases from J, the gap between germline ends came to 14 bases. CDR3 sequence: CASSEFRGTDYEQYF. CDR3 DNA: TGTGCCAGCAGTGAATTCAGGGGCACGGACTACGAGCAGTACTTC.